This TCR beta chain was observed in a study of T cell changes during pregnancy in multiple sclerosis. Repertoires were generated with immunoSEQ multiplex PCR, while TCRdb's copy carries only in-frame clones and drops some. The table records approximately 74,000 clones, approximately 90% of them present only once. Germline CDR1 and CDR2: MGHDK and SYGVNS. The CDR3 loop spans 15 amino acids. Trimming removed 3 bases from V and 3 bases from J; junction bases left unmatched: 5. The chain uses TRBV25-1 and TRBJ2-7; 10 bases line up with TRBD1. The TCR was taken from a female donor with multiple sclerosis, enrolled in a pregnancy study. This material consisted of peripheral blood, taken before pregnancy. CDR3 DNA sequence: TGTGCCAGCAGTGATGCCGGGACAGGGGTCTACGAGCAGTACTTC. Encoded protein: CASSDAGTGVYEQYF.